Listed below are T cell receptor beta chains from one sample, sequenced in a study of CD4 T cells in relation to SARS-CoV-2 and coronaviruses. The method was immunoSEQ multiplex PCR; TCRdb's version includes in-frame clones alone and lacks a portion of them. The sample shows approximately 37,000 clones, over 75% of them seen only once. Sequences were obtained from memory CD4+ T cells from PBMCs. The receptor source for this set is an adult with COVID-19. CDR3s include the opening cysteine and the closing phenylalanine or tryptophan. Fields, in order: V gene, clone size, J gene, D gene, CDR3 DNA, CDR3 protein. The D gene is left open where the match is weak. Rows give clone size only sometimes, using once, few, many, or a class for an expanded clone.

>TRBV12-5|-|TRBJ2-2|TRBD1
TGTGCTAGTGGTTTGGTAATCGGACAGGAGACCGGGGAGCTGTTTTTT
CASGLVIGQETGELFF
>TRBV6-5|few|TRBJ2-5|TRBD2
TGTGCCAGCAGTATCAGGACGGGAGGAGTTGAGACCCAGTACTTC
CASSIRTGGVETQYF
>TRBV5-1|-|TRBJ1-2|TRBD1
TGCGCCAGCAGCTCCCAGGGGACAGGTAACCCTAACTATGGCTACACCTTC
CASSSQGTGNPNYGYTF
>TRBV2|-|TRBJ2-1|-
TGTGCCAGCAGCGATAATATGGATGAGCAGTTCTTC
CASSDNMDEQFF
>TRBV25-1|-|TRBJ2-1|-
TGTGCCAGCAGTGAAGGGTCGACAGTCTCCTACAATGAGCAGTTCTTC
CASSEGSTVSYNEQFF
>TRBV6-5|-|TRBJ2-7|-
TGTGCCAGCTGCTCTGTCGCGCTTAGGGAGGAGCAGTACTTC
CASCSVALREEQYF
>TRBV28|-|TRBJ2-5|-
TGTGCCAGCAGTTCGACAGAATTCAACCAAGAGACCCAGTACTTC
CASSSTEFNQETQYF
>TRBV5-1|-|TRBJ2-3|-
TGCGCCAGCAGCTTGGAGCCAACAGATACGCAGTATTTT
CASSLEPTDTQYF
>TRBV9|-|TRBJ2-7|-
TGTGCCAGCAGCCCCTTCTCAGGGGAGGACGAGCAGTACTTC
CASSPFSGEDEQYF
>TRBV5-1|-|TRBJ2-1|TRBD2
TGCGCCAGCAGCTTGCCGCCGGGTACGCAGCGGGAAAGTAGTGAGCAGTTCTTC
CASSLPPGTQRESSEQFF
>TRBV18|once|TRBJ1-2|-
TGTGCCAGCTCACTGCAACAGGGAGGCTATGGCTACACCTTC
CASSLQQGGYGYTF
>TRBV7-6|-|TRBJ2-1|-
TGTGCCAGCAGCCGAACTAGGCCCAGCTCCTACAATGAGCAGTTCTTC
CASSRTRPSSYNEQFF
>TRBV5-1|-|TRBJ1-6|-
TGCGCCAGCAGCTCCGGACAGTCTTCCTATAATTCACCCCTCCACTTT
CASSSGQSSYNSPLHF
>TRBV28|-|TRBJ2-1|-
TGTGCCGCCGGAGGGCGGGCCAACAATGAGCAGTTCTTC
CAAGGRANNEQFF
>TRBV10-3|-|TRBJ2-1|-
TGTGCCATCAGTGACACGAGCTCCTACAATGAGCAGTTCTTC
CAISDTSSYNEQFF
>TRBV11-2|-|TRBJ2-6|-
TGTGCCAGCAGCTTAGGCCCAGGGATGGGTGGGGCCAACGTCCTGACTTTC
CASSLGPGMGGANVLTF
>TRBV30|-|TRBJ2-5|TRBD2
TGTGCCTGGAGCCGAAGACTAGCGGGAGGGGAGACCCAGTACTTC
CAWSRRLAGGETQYF
>TRBV18|once|TRBJ2-1|TRBD2
TGTGCCAGCTCACCCCGCCAGCGGGAGGGCCTCCAGCAGTTCTTC
CASSPRQREGLQQFF
>TRBV2|-|TRBJ1-5|TRBD1
TGTGCCAGCAGTAAATCGTTTCACCAGGGGGCTGGGAGCAATCAGCCCCAGCATTTT
CASSKSFHQGAGSNQPQHF
>TRBV25-1|-|TRBJ2-7|-
TGTGCCAGCGGGGGTATCAACTTCTACGAGCAGTACTTC
CASGGINFYEQYF
>TRBV20-1|-|TRBJ2-7|-
TGCAGTGCTAGAGATCGCGAGCAGTACTTC
CSARDREQYF
>TRBV3-1/TRBV3-2|-|TRBJ2-2|-
TGTGCCAGCAGCCAAGCTAGGAAGGAGCTGTTTTTT
CASSQARKELFF
>TRBV19|-|TRBJ2-3|TRBD2
TGTGCCAGTAGTCGGGGGGGAAGCACAGATACGCAGTATTTT
CASSRGGSTDTQYF
>TRBV14|-|TRBJ2-7|-
TGTGCCAGCAGCCGAGGACAGTCGGTTCCTGCCGAGCAGTACTTC
CASSRGQSVPAEQYF
>TRBV10-3|-|TRBJ2-5|TRBD1
TGTGCCATTGCAGGGGGCCAAGAGACCCAGTACTTC
CAIAGGQETQYF